This T cell receptor beta chain was observed in a study of breast tumors, draining lymph nodes, adjacent tissues. Findings and limits, study-wide: Data only fit, rather than demonstrated, lymph node origin of most tumor T cells. Tumor repertoires ranked between lymph nodes and nontumor tissue in diversity, with V and J gene preferences.

Breast cancer patients provided tissue from their axillary draining lymph nodes. Regarding this clonotype: Its cognate antigen is unknown.

Germline CDR1 reads MNHEY; CDR2 reads SVGEGT. The V end lost 6 bases, the J end lost 5 bases, and 11 bases lay between the germline ends. CDR3 length equals 13 residues. TCRdb re-derived calls from the multiplex PCR reads in MiXCR, one entry per CDR3 protein. The sample has about 89,000 distinct CDR3 sequences, approximately 30% seen once. The TCR sequence derives from a female donor with breast cancer. Some clones in this sample may be carry-over from other donors' samples. The chain joins TRBV6-2 or TRBV6-3 to TRBJ2-4; TRBD1 is a possible D gene (6 bases). The sample consisted of axillary lymph node tissue. The CDR3 bases are TGTGCCAGCAGCCCAGGGGCCCAAAACATTCAGTACTTC. As protein: CASSPGAQNIQYF.